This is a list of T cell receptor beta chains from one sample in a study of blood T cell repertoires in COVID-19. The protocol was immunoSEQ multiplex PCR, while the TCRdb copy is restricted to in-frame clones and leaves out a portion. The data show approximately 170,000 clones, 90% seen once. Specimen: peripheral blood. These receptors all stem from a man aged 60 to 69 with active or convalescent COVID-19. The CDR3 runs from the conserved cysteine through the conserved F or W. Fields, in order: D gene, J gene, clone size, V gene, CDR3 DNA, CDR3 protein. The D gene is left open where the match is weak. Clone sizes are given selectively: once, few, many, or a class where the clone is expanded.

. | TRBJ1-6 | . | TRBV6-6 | TGTGCCAGCAGTTCGGAGAGCTCCTATAATTCACCCCTCCACTTT | CASSSESSYNSPLHF
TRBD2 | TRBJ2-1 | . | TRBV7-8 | TGTGCCAGCAGCTTACAGACTGAGGGACTAGCGTCCTCCTACAATGAGCAGTTCTTC | CASSLQTEGLASSYNEQFF
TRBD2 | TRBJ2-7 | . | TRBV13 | TGTGCCAGCAGCTCTCCGGGACTAGAGATACCGTACTTC | CASSSPGLEIPYF
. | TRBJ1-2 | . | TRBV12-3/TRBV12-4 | TGTGCCAGCAGTTTCGGCGGCTATGGCTACACCTTC | CASSFGGYGYTF
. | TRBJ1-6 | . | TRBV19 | TGTGCCAGTAGTATAGGGCGGGGCTCGGGTTCACCCCTCCACTTT | CASSIGRGSGSPLHF
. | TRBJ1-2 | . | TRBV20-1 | TGCAGTTATCTAACAGGGCCCGGCTACACCTTC | CSYLTGPGYTF
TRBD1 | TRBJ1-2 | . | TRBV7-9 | TGTGCCAGCAGCTCCCGACAGGGGCTCCTCTATGGCTACACCTTC | CASSSRQGLLYGYTF
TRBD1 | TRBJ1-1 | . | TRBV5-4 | TGTGCCAGCAGCCTGGACAGGAACTGGAACACTGAAGCTTTCTTT | CASSLDRNWNTEAFF
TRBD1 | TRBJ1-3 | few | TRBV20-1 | TGCAGTGCTAGTGGAAACAGGGGCTCTGGAAACACCATATATTTT | CSASGNRGSGNTIYF
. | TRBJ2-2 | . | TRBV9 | TGTGCCAGCAGCGTAGGGGGAGCGAACACCGGGGAGCTGTTTTTT | CASSVGGANTGELFF